Below, 17 T cell receptor beta chains from the same sample are listed, as sequenced in a study of T cell repertoires in aging, cancer and after chemotherapy. Amplification of TCR beta used genomic DNA extracted from peripheral blood. A mixed TRB-A/B primer pool amplified rearranged TRB by multiplex touch-down PCR. TCRdb called the multiplex PCR reads again in MiXCR, with one record for every CDR3 protein. Of under 6,000 distinct CDR3 sequences listed, roughly a quarter are singletons. Sequencing input: blood. All receptors derive from a human donor with a solid tumor.

Of note for this clonotype: A read error may produce the germline difference seen at one junction end. V is TRBV20-1 and J is TRBJ2-5; 16 bases agree with TRBD2. CDR1 and CDR2 (germline): DFQATT, SNEGSKA (reference sequence). This CDR3 spans 17 amino acids. Here the CDR3 DNA reads TGCAGTGCTAGATCCCATAAAGGGGGGACTAGCGGGAGGGCCCGGCACTTC. This encodes CSARSHKGGTSGRARHF.

This clonotype rates as medium-sized (0.01 to 0.1%). This chain links TRBV5-6 with TRBJ2-3; D gene uncertain. Germline loops: CDR1 SGHDT, CDR2 YYEEEE. Trimming stripped 2 bases from V and 1 base from J, with 8 bases between. This CDR3 has 14 amino acids. CDR3 nucleotide sequence: TGTGCCAGCAGCTTTTGGGCCGGCACAGATACGCAGTATTTT. Its translation: CASSFWAGTDTQYF.

The chain has TRBV5-1 and TRBJ2-5; 11 bases fit TRBD2. This CDR3 has 15 residues. The J segment lost 2 bases and the V segment lost 4 bases, leaving 4 bases of the junction unmatched. Germline assignment: CDR1 SGHRS and CDR2 YFSETQ. The CDR3: CASSLSGRDQETQYF. The DNA of the CDR3 is TGCGCCAGCAGCCTTAGCGGGAGGGATCAAGAGACCCAGTACTTC.

The chain couples TRBV5-5 to TRBJ1-3; no reliable D call. CDR3 length: 13 amino acids. The germline V gene encodes CDR1 SGHKS and CDR2 YYEKEE (reference sequence). V lost 4 bases and J lost 3, with 8 bases in between. CDR3 nucleotides: TGTGCCAGCAGCGGCTTAAATGGAAACACCATATATTTT. Protein product: CASSGLNGNTIYF.

V and J are TRBV5-1 and TRBJ1-1; D gene unclear. Germline-derived CDR1 and CDR2 are SGHRS and YFSETQ. The V and J ends lost 0 bases and 1 base respectively, with 7 bases between them. CDR3 length: 14 amino acids. CDR3 DNA: TGCGCCAGCAGCTTGGCCGGAGGGAACACTGAAGCTTTCTTT. Its protein product is CASSLAGGNTEAFF.

The sample holds one count of this clonotype. The chain joins TRBV27 to TRBJ2-7; 8 nucleotides match TRBD2. CDR1 and CDR2 (germline): MNHEY, SMNVEV (reference sequence). CDR3 length: 14 amino acids. The V and J ends lost 3 bases and 5 bases, in that order; junction bases with no gene match: 6. CDR3 nucleotides: TGTGCCAGCAGTTTGCAGCGGGAGTCAAACGAGCAGTACTTC. It yields the protein CASSLQRESNEQYF.

The sample holds a few counts of this clonotype. This chain links TRBV7-2 with TRBJ2-1, with 7 bases matching TRBD1. The CDR3 runs 15 residues. Germline V CDR1 and CDR2: SGHTA, FQGNSA. With V trimmed by 6 bases and J by 3 bases, 8 bases remained unmatched. The chain's CDR3 is CASRGPGQNYNEQFF. DNA of the CDR3: TGTGCCAGCAGGGGACCGGGACAGAACTACAATGAGCAGTTCTTC. Full variable domain (outside the CDR3, taken from reference TRBV7-2 and TRBJ2-1): GAGVSQSPSNKVTEKGKDVELRCDPISGHTALYWYRQSLGQGLEFLIYFQGNSAPDKSGLPSDRFSAERTGGSVSTLTIQRTQQEDSAVYLCASRGPGQNYNEQFFGPGTRLTVL.

By proportion, this clonotype is medium-sized. This chain joins TRBV27 and TRBJ2-7; D is uncertain. This CDR3 region has 13 residues. The germline CDR1 and CDR2 sequences are MNHEY and SMNVEV (reference sequence). V shed 5 bases and J shed 2 bases, with 10 bases lying between them. Here the CDR3 DNA reads TGTGCCAGCAGTCCTACGGCAGCCTACGAGCAGTACTTC. This gives the protein CASSPTAAYEQYF.

The chain is built from TRBV6-5 and TRBJ1-2; D gene ambiguous. From germline, CDR1 is MNHEY and CDR2 SVGAGI. With 5 bases removed from V and 4 bases from J, the gap between germline ends came to 5 bases. This CDR3 comprises 11 residues. The CDR3 DNA is TGTGCCAGCAGTGAGGGCTATGGCTACACCTTC. Amino acid sequence: CASSEGYGYTF.

A remark on this clonotype: A read error is possible here, since a much larger clone lies one base away. The chain recombines TRBV12-3 or TRBV12-4 with TRBJ2-3; 9 bases agree with TRBD1. CDR3 length: 14 amino acids. The CDR3 DNA reads TGTGTCAGCAGACCGGGACAGGGTTCAGATACGCAGTATTTT. Translating it yields CVSRPGQGSDTQYF.

CDR3 sequence: CASSLTSGTYNEQFF. The CDR3 coding sequence is TGCGCCAGCAGCTTAACGAGCGGGACTTACAATGAGCAGTTCTTC. The chain combines TRBV5-1 with TRBJ2-1; 7 bases agree with TRBD2. CDR3 size: 15 residues. The V segment lost 2 bases and the J segment 4 bases; nucleotides outside the gene matches: 6. In germline, CDR1 is SGHRS, CDR2 YFSETQ.

Concerning this clonotype: At one of its ends the junction is not consistent with the germline gene, which may arise from a read error. This chain links TRBV25-1 with TRBJ2-1; 7 bases align to TRBD2. The CDR3 contains 14 residues. In germline, CDR1 is MGHDK, CDR2 SYGVNS. CDR3 nucleotide sequence: TGTGCCACCAGTTTTTTTGGGAGGGACAATGAGCAGTTCTTC. This translates into CATSFFGRDNEQFF.

V gene TRBV28 combines with J gene TRBJ1-1; D is undetermined. This CDR3 contains 15 residues. V lost 2 bases and J 3 bases, leaving 13 bases between the germline ends. Germline assignment: CDR1 MDHEN and CDR2 SYDVKM. The CDR3, as DNA: TGTGCCAGCAGTTTAGATTTAGGGAAGGACACTGAAGCTTTCTTT. Residues: CASSLDLGKDTEAFF.

This clonotype is medium-sized (0.01 to 0.1%). V is TRBV18 and J is TRBJ2-1; maybe TRBD1 (5 bases). Germline V gene data show CDR1 as KGHSH and CDR2 as LQKENI. V was pared by 2 bases and J by 6 bases, with 14 bases between. This CDR3 is 15 amino acids long. The CDR3 protein is CASSPIQGVGNEQFF. In DNA form, the CDR3 reads TGTGCCAGCTCACCAATCCAGGGCGTGGGCAATGAGCAGTTCTTC.

The gene calls are TRBV7-2 and TRBJ1-2; no reliable D call. The CDR3 has 14 residues. Per germline, CDR1 SGHTA and CDR2 FQGNSA. V was pared by 1 base and J by 1 base, with 7 bases between. This CDR3 is CASSLDGFNYGYTF. In DNA form, the CDR3 reads TGTGCCAGCAGCTTAGATGGATTTAACTATGGCTACACCTTC.

This chain joins TRBV5-1 and TRBJ1-4; TRBD1 matches at 9 bases. Germline V gene lookup returns CDR1 SGHRS and CDR2 YFSETQ. The CDR3 loop spans 18 amino acids. With V trimmed by 4 bases and J by 5 bases, 15 bases remained unmatched. The CDR3 nucleotides are TGCGCCAGCAGCCGCGGGACAGGGTTAAGGAGTGGGAATGAAAAACTGTTTTTT. Protein: CASSRGTGLRSGNEKLFF.

This clonotype ranks as medium-sized (0.01 to 0.1%). This chain links TRBV29-1 with TRBJ1-5, with 10 bases that match TRBD1. V lost 6 bases to trimming and J lost 5 bases; unmatched junction nucleotides: 7. The germline CDR1 and CDR2 sequences are SQVTM and ANQGSEA. The CDR3 sequence is 14 residues long. The CDR3 spells CSVPGQGSDQPQHF. The CDR3 coding sequence is TGCAGCGTACCGGGACAGGGGTCTGATCAGCCCCAGCATTTT.